This T cell receptor beta chain was retrieved from a study of blood T cell repertoires in COVID-19. Looking at the study overall: Sites in the United States, Italy and Spain provided acute and convalescent COVID-19 samples. From T cells, B-cell-depleted T cells, or PBMCs came the material, which was cDNA or gDNA.

The V gene's germline CDR1 is SEHNR and CDR2 FQNEAQ (reference sequence). V shed 3 bases and J 7 bases; nucleotides not matched to a gene: 8. The CDR3 extends over 16 amino acids. Libraries were prepared by immunoSEQ multiplex PCR; TCRdb keeps only in-frame clonotypes and omits some of them. The data show roughly 90,000 clones, roughly nine tenths seen once. The TCR comes from a woman older than 75 with active COVID-19. Specimen: peripheral blood. This chain uses TRBV7-9 with TRBJ2-1; 11 bases align to TRBD2. The CDR3 reads CASSLGLAGGRNEQFF. The CDR3 DNA follows: TGTGCCAGCAGCTTGGGGCTAGCGGGAGGACGGAATGAGCAGTTCTTC.